This T cell receptor (beta chain) derives from a study of blood T cell repertoires in COVID-19 (dated by TCRdb to 2018 to 2020). Regarding the complete study: Samples covering the acute and convalescent phases of COVID-19 were provided by collaborators in the United States, Italy and Spain. The material from the prospective study consisted of cDNA or gDNA derived from T cells, B-cell-depleted T cells, or PBMCs. The dataset comprised deeply sampled blood TCRbeta repertoires from subjects exposed to, actively infected with, or recovered from COVID-19. The repertoires were made available in a free public database intended to serve as a resource for research on the immune response to SARS-CoV-2. The samples were drawn from the first 160 participants of the ongoing ImmuneRACE study and from some 1,300 subjects provided by 6 global collaborators. The sample metadata nearly always contained a de-identified subject ID, COVID-19 status, age in years and sex. Where available, HLA class I and class II types were obtained from metadata supplied by the sample provider rather than from assay-based typing. Results and caveats for the whole study, not just this receptor: Clinical and demographic metadata were provided uncurated, with the amount varying by source and participant.

V is pared back by 0 bases and J by 2 bases, with 7 bases lying between the germline termini. The germline V gene specifies MNHEY as CDR1 and SVGEGT as CDR2. The CDR3 sequence holds 14 residues, the cysteine and phenylalanine included. Only the CDR3 DNA is retained, 42 bases long and in frame from the first base. TCRbeta CDR3 regions were amplified from genomic DNA using the immunoSEQ Assay, a bias-controlled multiplex PCR. From the authors' description of their analysis: The number of nucleated cells in each sample was estimated by amplification of reference gene primers within the assay. To quantify the absolute abundance of each unique TCRbeta CDR3 rearrangement, sequence reads were collapsed and filtered. Productive Simpson clonality was computed per sample as the square root of Simpson's diversity index over productive rearrangements. TCRdb holds this immuneACCESS table with in-frame rearrangements only. Some clones are missing; in checked studies, unresolved V genes explain under half, and the rest has no known cause. V, J and clone size reflect that table, while D and trimming were determined from the DNA. The sample table shows tens of thousands of clones, and more than 75% are seen once. About 7.8% of the sample is taken by the ten largest.

For this clone: Its target antigen remains unknown. No base quality information exists; no much larger clone differs at one position.

Each collaborating institution followed its own protocols to collect whole blood in K2EDTA tubes. For TCRbeta analysis, collaborators shipped samples as frozen whole blood, isolated PBMCs, or DNA extracted from either of those sample types. The V and J genes are TRBV6-2 or TRBV6-3 and TRBJ1-1; possibly the D gene is TRBD1, per 5 matching bases. The receptor's source is a man aged 50 or older with active COVID-19. The sequenced sample consisted of peripheral blood. The CDR3 has the sequence CASSYSGGNTEAFF. Read as DNA, the sequence is TGTGCCAGCAGTTACTCGGGGGGAAACACTGAAGCTTTCTTT.